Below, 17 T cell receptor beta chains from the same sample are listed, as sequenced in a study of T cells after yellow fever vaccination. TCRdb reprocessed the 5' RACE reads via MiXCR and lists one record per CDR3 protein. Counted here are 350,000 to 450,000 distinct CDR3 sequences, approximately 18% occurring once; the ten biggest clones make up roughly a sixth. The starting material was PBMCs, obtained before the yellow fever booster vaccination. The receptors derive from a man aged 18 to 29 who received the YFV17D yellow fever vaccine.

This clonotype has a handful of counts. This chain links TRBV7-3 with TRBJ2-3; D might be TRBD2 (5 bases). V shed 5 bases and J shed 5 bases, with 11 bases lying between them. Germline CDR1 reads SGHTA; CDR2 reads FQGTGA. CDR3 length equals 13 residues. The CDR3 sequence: CASSLGKRDTQYF. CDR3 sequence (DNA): TGTGCCAGCAGCCTCGGGAAGAGAGATACGCAGTATTTT.

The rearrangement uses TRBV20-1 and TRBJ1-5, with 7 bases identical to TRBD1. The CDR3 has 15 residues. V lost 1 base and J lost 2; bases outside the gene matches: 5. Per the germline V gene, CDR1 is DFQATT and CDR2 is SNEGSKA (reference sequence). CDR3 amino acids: CSARADRVGNQPQHF. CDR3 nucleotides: TGCAGTGCTAGAGCCGACAGGGTTGGCAATCAGCCCCAGCATTTT.

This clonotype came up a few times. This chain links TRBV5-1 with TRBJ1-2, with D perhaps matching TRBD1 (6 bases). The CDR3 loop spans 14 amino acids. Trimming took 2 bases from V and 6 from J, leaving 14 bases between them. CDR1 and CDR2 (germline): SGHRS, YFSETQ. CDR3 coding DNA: TGCGCCAGCAGCTTACAGGGCCGCGGCGATGGCTACACCTTC. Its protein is CASSLQGRGDGYTF. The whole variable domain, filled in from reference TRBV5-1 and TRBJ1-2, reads KAGVTQTPRYLIKTRGQQVTLSCSPISGHRSVSWYQQTPGQGLQFLFEYFSETQRNKGNFPGRFSGRQFSNSRSEMNVSTLELGDSALYLCASSLQGRGDGYTFGSGTRLTVV.

CDR3 nucleotides: TGTGCCACCACCCTAATGCGGGGTGGGGGGGCAGATACGCAGTATTTT. Amino acids: CATTLMRGGGADTQYF. The J gene is TRBJ2-3, the V gene TRBV15; 7 bases match TRBD2. The CDR3 has 16 residues. J lost 4 bases, V lost 7 bases, and 14 bases had no gene match. Per germline, CDR1 LNHNV and CDR2 YYDKDF (reference sequence).

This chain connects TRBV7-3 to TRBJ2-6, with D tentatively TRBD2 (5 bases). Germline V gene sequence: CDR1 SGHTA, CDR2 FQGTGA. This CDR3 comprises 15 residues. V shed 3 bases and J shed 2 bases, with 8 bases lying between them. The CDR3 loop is CASSFTGAGANVLTF. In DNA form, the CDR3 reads TGTGCCAGCAGCTTTACCGGGGCTGGGGCCAACGTCCTGACTTTC.

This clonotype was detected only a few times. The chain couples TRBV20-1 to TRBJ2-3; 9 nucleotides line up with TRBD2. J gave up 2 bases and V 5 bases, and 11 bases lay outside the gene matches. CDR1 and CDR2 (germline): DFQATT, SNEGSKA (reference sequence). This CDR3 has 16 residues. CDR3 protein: CSAVHPLAGDTDTQYF. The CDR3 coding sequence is TGCAGTGCTGTGCATCCTTTAGCGGGGGACACAGATACGCAGTATTTT.

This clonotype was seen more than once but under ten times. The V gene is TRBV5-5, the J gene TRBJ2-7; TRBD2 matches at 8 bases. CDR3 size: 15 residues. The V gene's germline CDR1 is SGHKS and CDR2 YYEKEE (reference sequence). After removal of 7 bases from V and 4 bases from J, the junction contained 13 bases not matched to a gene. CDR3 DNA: TGTGCCAGCGAAAGGACTAGCTCCGAAAAATACGAGCAGTACTTC. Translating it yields CASERTSSEKYEQYF.

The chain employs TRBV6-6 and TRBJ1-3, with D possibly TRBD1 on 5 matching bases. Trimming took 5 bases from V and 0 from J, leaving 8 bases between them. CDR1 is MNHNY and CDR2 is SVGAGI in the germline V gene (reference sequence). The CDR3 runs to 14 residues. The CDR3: CASSIGGSGNTIYF. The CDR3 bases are TGTGCCAGCAGTATCGGGGGCTCTGGAAACACCATATATTTT.

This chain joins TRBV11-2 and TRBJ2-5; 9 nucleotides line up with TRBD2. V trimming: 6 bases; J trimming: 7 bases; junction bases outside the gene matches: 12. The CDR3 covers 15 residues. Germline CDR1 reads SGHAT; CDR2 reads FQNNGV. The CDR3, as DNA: TGTGCCAGCAGTCCACCTGGGGGCGGGAGGGGGACCCAGTACTTC. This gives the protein CASSPPGGGRGTQYF.

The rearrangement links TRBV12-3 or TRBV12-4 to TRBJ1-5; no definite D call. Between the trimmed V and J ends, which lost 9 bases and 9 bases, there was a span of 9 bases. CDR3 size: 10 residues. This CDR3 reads CASFLWPQHF. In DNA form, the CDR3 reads TGTGCCAGTTTCTTGTGGCCCCAGCATTTT.

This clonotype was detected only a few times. CDR3 in DNA: TGCAGTGCTAGAGATTGGAGACAGGGGGCCGGGGAGCTGTTTTTT. Translating it yields CSARDWRQGAGELFF. The rearrangement joins TRBV20-1 to TRBJ2-2, with 9 nucleotides matching TRBD1. Germline-derived CDR1 and CDR2 are DFQATT and SNEGSKA (reference sequence). The CDR3 runs 15 residues. The V segment lost 0 bases and the J segment 6 bases; nucleotides outside the gene matches: 5.

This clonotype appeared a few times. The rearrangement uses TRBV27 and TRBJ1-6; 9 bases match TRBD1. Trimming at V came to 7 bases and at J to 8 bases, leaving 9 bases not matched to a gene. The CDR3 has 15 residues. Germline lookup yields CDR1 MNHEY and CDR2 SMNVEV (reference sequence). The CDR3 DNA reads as TGTGCCAGCAATCAACAGGGGGCATGGTATTCACCCCTCCACTTT. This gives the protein CASNQQGAWYSPLHF.

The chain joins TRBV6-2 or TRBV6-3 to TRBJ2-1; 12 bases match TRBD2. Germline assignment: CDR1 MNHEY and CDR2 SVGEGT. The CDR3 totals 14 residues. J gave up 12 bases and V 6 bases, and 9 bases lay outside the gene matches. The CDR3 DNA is TGTGCCAGCAGCGGCGCCGGGACTAGCGGGCGGCAGTTCTTC. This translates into CASSGAGTSGRQFF.

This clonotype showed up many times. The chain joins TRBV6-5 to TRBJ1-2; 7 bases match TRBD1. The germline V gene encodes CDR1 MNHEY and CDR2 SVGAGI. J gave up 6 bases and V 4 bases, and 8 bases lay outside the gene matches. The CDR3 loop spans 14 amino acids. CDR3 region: CASSSPTGVNGYTF. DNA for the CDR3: TGTGCCAGCAGTTCCCCAACAGGGGTAAATGGCTACACCTTC.

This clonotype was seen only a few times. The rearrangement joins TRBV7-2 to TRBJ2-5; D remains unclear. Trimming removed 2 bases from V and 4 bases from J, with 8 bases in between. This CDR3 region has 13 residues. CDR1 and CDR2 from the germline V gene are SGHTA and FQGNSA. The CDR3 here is CASSLQSPETQYF. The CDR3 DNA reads TGTGCCAGCAGCTTACAGTCCCCAGAGACCCAGTACTTC. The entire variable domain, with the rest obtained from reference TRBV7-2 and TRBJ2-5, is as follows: GAGVSQSPSNKVTEKGKDVELRCDPISGHTALYWYRQSLGQGLEFLIYFQGNSAPDKSGLPSDRFSAERTGGSVSTLTIQRTQQEDSAVYLCASSLQSPETQYFGPGTRLLVL.

CDR3 loop: CASSQPAGGDDTQYF. As DNA, the CDR3 is TGCGCCAGCAGCCAACCTGCGGGGGGGGATGATACGCAGTATTTT. The J gene is TRBJ2-3, the V gene TRBV4-3, with 9 bases matching TRBD2. Trimming took 2 bases from V and 6 from J; bases not matched to a gene: 6. Germline V gives CDR1 LGHNA, CDR2 YSLEER. This CDR3 has 15 residues.

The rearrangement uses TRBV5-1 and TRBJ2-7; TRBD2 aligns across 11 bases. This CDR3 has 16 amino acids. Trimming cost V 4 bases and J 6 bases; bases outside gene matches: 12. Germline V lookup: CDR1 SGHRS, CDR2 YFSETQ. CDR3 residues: CASSQNGQTSGVEQYV. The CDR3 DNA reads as TGCGCCAGCAGCCAAAACGGACAGACTAGCGGGGTCGAGCAGTACGTC.